This T cell receptor beta chain was documented in a study of CXCR3-negative and CXCR3-positive naive CD8 T cells. Turning to this clonotype: The target antigen is unknown.

It was by 5' RACE with UMI labels that the TRB cDNA libraries were prepared. TCRdb re-called the 5' RACE reads; every CDR3 protein appears as one record, without DNA. The data include over 45,000 distinct CDR3 sequences; the top ten clones carry 0.35% to 0.5%. The CDR3 contains 15 residues. The germline gives CDR1 LGHNA, CDR2 YSLEER. Points from the study as a whole: Each naive subset displayed comparably high diversity, whereas memory CD8+ cells displayed much lower diversity. CXCR3-positive naive cells carried more hydrophobic TRB CDR3s than CXCR3-negative naive cells did.

This sequence originates from a human donor in good health. Some clones in this sample may be carry-over from other donors' samples. The genes are TRBV4-3 and TRBJ2-7. Input material: naive CXCR3- CD8+ T cells from blood. The subset denotes: CD45RO-CCR7+CD27+CD95- naive CD8+ T cells lacking CXCR3 (TNR3-). CDR3 region: CASSQHPGDAYEQYF.